Shown below are 18 T cell receptor beta chains from a single sample sequenced in a study of cytomegalovirus exposure and HLA in healthy donors. Data came from immunoSEQ multiplex PCR; TCRdb stores just in-frame clones and leaves some out. The sample records 130,000 or so clones, 90% being singletons. The sequenced sample was PBMCs. These receptors all come from a woman in her twenties or thirties in good health and CMV-seropositive.

The chain combines TRBV6-5 with TRBJ2-3; maybe TRBD1 (5 bases). Germline V lookup: CDR1 MNHEY, CDR2 SVGAGI. The CDR3 length is 14 residues. V lost 7 bases and J lost 0, with 11 bases in between. In DNA form, the CDR3 reads TGTGCCAGCACCCAGGGCTTTAGCACAGATACGCAGTATTTT. Its protein product is CASTQGFSTDTQYF.

J is TRBJ2-3 and V is TRBV5-1; the match to TRBD2 covers 14 bases. Germline assignment: CDR1 SGHRS and CDR2 YFSETQ. This CDR3 is built from 16 residues. Trimming took 5 bases from V and 4 from J; bases not matched to a gene: 6. CDR3 sequence: CASRRGLAGEPDTQYF. CDR3 nucleotide sequence: TGCGCCAGCAGGAGGGGACTAGCGGGAGAGCCAGATACGCAGTATTTT. Combining the CDR3 with reference TRBV5-1 and TRBJ2-3 gives the whole variable domain KAGVTQTPRYLIKTRGQQVTLSCSPISGHRSVSWYQQTPGQGLQFLFEYFSETQRNKGNFPGRFSGRQFSNSRSEMNVSTLELGDSALYLCASRRGLAGEPDTQYFGPGTRLTVL.

The chain carries TRBV5-1 and TRBJ2-1; weak D call: TRBD2 (5 bases). Germline CDR1 is SGHRS and CDR2 is YFSETQ. Trimming pared 4 bases from V and 3 bases from J, leaving 14 bases between. This CDR3 contains 15 residues. The CDR3 spells CASSPSRGSYNEQFF. CDR3 sequence (DNA): TGCGCCAGCAGCCCCAGTCGGGGAAGCTACAATGAGCAGTTCTTC.

The rearrangement links TRBV5-8 to TRBJ2-3; D is unclear. The CDR3 has 12 amino acids. Trimming took 4 bases from V and 2 from J, leaving 5 bases between them. Germline CDR1 and CDR2: SGHTS and YDEGEE. In DNA, the CDR3 is TGTGCCAGCAGCCGGGTCACAGATACGCAGTATTTT. Protein product: CASSRVTDTQYF.

V and J are TRBV28 and TRBJ1-4; a possible D gene is TRBD1 (5 bases). V was pared by 3 bases and J by 5 bases, with 10 bases between. CDR1 is MDHEN, CDR2 SYDVKM, per germline. This CDR3 region has 14 residues. As DNA, the CDR3 is TGTGCCAGCAGTTTCGGTGGGGGGAATGAAAAACTGTTTTTT. Amino acid sequence: CASSFGGGNEKLFF.

CDR3 sequence reads: CASSLWGGPPYEQYF. The CDR3 region has the DNA TGTGCCAGCAGTTTATGGGGGGGCCCGCCCTACGAGCAGTACTTC. The chain uses TRBV27 and TRBJ2-7; D may be TRBD2 (7 bases). Between the trimmed V and J ends, which lost 1 base and 2 bases, there was a span of 12 bases. The CDR3 runs to 15 residues. Looked up from germline, CDR1 is MNHEY and CDR2 is SMNVEV (reference sequence).

This clone was seen a handful of times. The gene calls are TRBV28 and TRBJ2-3; tentatively, D is TRBD2 (5 bases). Per germline, CDR1 MDHEN and CDR2 SYDVKM. The CDR3 loop spans 15 amino acids. V was trimmed by 5 bases and J by 2 bases, leaving 14 bases between them. The DNA of the CDR3 is TGTGCCAGCAGTCCTCGCGGGCAGTTCACAGATACGCAGTATTTT. It codes for CASSPRGQFTDTQYF.

The V and J genes are TRBV4-1 and TRBJ2-7; TRBD2 agrees at 13 bases. This CDR3 comprises 18 residues. Unmatched junction bases numbered 14, after V lost 6 bases and J lost 3 bases. Germline V lookup: CDR1 MGHRA, CDR2 YSYEKL. CDR3 in amino acids: CASSMRALAGGEVYEQYF. The CDR3 region has the DNA TGCGCCAGCAGTATGAGGGCACTAGCGGGGGGGGAGGTCTACGAGCAGTACTTC.

The rearrangement uses TRBV7-2 and TRBJ2-2; 8 bases match TRBD2. The CDR3 contains 17 residues. Trimming removed 3 bases from V and 0 bases from J; junction bases left unmatched: 6. Germline assignment: CDR1 SGHTA and CDR2 FQGNSA. The CDR3 sequence is CASSFPLAGTNTGELFF. CDR3 bases: TGTGCCAGCAGCTTCCCCTTAGCGGGGACGAACACCGGGGAGCTGTTTTTT.

This chain uses TRBV7-8 with TRBJ1-5, with 10 nucleotides matching TRBD1. V lost 7 bases and J lost 4; bases outside the gene matches: 7. The CDR3 totals 15 residues. Germline V gives CDR1 SGHVS, CDR2 FQNEAQ. The CDR3, as DNA: TGTGCCAGCACCCCTATGGACAGGGGGAATCAGCCCCAGCATTTT. Protein sequence: CASTPMDRGNQPQHF. The full variable domain, with the rest looked up from reference TRBV7-8 and TRBJ1-5, is GAGVSQSPRYKVAKRGQDVALRCDPISGHVSLFWYQQALGQGPEFLTYFQNEAQLDKSGLPSDRFFAERPEGSVSTLKIQRTQQEDSAVYLCASTPMDRGNQPQHFGDGTRLSIL.

CDR3 in DNA: TGTGCCAGCAGCCCGGAAGGGGATGGGACAGATACGCAGTATTTT. It encodes CASSPEGDGTDTQYF. The J gene is TRBJ2-3, the V gene TRBV9, with D perhaps matching TRBD1 (5 bases). The V gene's germline CDR1 is SGDLS and CDR2 YYNGEE. The CDR3 covers 15 residues. V was trimmed by 4 bases and J by 3 bases, leaving 15 bases between them.

The V gene is TRBV28, the J gene TRBJ2-7; D gene uncertain. Deletions cut 4 bases from V and 1 base from J, with 11 bases between. In germline, CDR1 is MDHEN, CDR2 SYDVKM. There are 14 residues in the CDR3. Here the CDR3 DNA reads TGTGCCAGCAGTTCCACATGGCCTTCCTACGAGCAGTACTTC. Encoded protein: CASSSTWPSYEQYF.

The rearrangement links TRBV28 to TRBJ1-2; 9 bases align to TRBD1. Per germline, CDR1 MDHEN and CDR2 SYDVKM. The V and J ends lost 4 bases and 8 bases, in that order; junction bases with no gene match: 11. This CDR3 is 15 amino acids long. The CDR3 DNA is TGTGCCAGCAGTTCAACAGGGGGCGCCTTTGGAGGCTACACCTTC. Amino acids: CASSSTGGAFGGYTF.

The V and J genes are TRBV6-1 and TRBJ2-7; the D gene is possibly TRBD2 (6 bases). Germline V gives CDR1 MNHNS, CDR2 SASEGT. CDR3 length: 13 amino acids. Trimming pared 11 bases from V and 2 bases from J, leaving 16 bases between. The CDR3, as DNA: TGTGCCGCGAGGAGGGCCCTTACCTACGAGCAGTACTTC. The encoded protein is CAARRALTYEQYF.

The V gene is TRBV11-2, the J gene TRBJ1-4; 8 bases fit TRBD1. The V segment lost 2 bases and the J segment 5 bases; nucleotides outside the gene matches: 7. The CDR3 consists of 16 residues. Germline values: CDR1 SGHAT, CDR2 FQNNGV. The CDR3 DNA is TGTGCCAGCAGCTTACTCCAAGCAGGGGGCAATGAAAAACTGTTTTTT. Translating it yields CASSLLQAGGNEKLFF.

The chain is built from TRBV4-1 and TRBJ2-2; 16 bases map to TRBD2. The CDR3 totals 17 residues. Per the germline V gene, CDR1 is MGHRA and CDR2 is YSYEKL. With V trimmed by 4 bases and J by 6 bases, 5 bases remained unmatched. The CDR3 protein is CASSPTGTSGRAGELFF. DNA of the CDR3: TGCGCCAGCAGCCCCACCGGGACTAGCGGGAGGGCCGGGGAGCTGTTTTTT.

The chain is built from TRBV10-3 and TRBJ1-3; TRBD1 might be the D (6 bases). Germline lookup yields CDR1 ENHRY and CDR2 SYGVKD. The V gene lost 6 bases and the J gene lost 0 bases, with 9 bases spanning the gap. The CDR3 consists of 14 residues. The CDR3 DNA follows: TGTGCCATCAGGAACAGGGACTCTGGAAACACCATATATTTT. Protein sequence: CAIRNRDSGNTIYF.

Only one count was recorded for this clone. At one of its ends the junction is not consistent with the germline gene, which may arise from a read error. V gene TRBV6-4 combines with J gene TRBJ2-4, with D possibly TRBD1 on 5 matching bases. Germline CDR1 MRHNA, CDR2 SNTAGT. There are 13 residues in the CDR3. The DNA for the CDR3 is TGTGCCAGCAGGGAAGGGGAAGTTCCGGGTCGGGACTTC. Translating gives CASREGEVPGRDF.